This TCR beta chain is drawn from a study of cytotoxic CD8 clonotypes in ibrutinib-treated CLL. In the study overall: Mean values per sample were 250,000 to 300,000 productive templates and tens of thousands of productive rearrangements.

This clone was detected once. Its antigen is unidentified. Study outcomes and limitations: The study found public clonotypes uncommon, contracting or stable on treatment. Clonality was higher at baseline than in age-matched healthy donors and tracked circulating CD8+ T-cell counts.

Libraries were prepared by immunoSEQ multiplex PCR; TCRdb keeps only in-frame clonotypes and omits some of them. The data show about 160,000 clones, 81% seen once. Deletions cut 2 bases from V and 1 base from J, with 16 bases between. The CDR3 runs to 17 residues. CDR1 is SGHRS and CDR2 is YFSETQ in the germline V gene. The starting material was PBMCs, obtained after 12 months of ibrutinib treatment. The clonotype comes from a human donor with chronic lymphocytic leukemia. The chain joins TRBV5-1 to TRBJ2-1; TRBD2 is a possible D gene (5 bases). The CDR3 loop reads CASSFLTAARSYNEQFF. Written as DNA, the CDR3 is TGCGCCAGCAGCTTCCTCACAGCGGCGAGATCCTACAATGAGCAGTTCTTC. The full variable domain, in which reference TRBV5-1 and TRBJ2-1 provide the parts outside the CDR3, is KAGVTQTPRYLIKTRGQQVTLSCSPISGHRSVSWYQQTPGQGLQFLFEYFSETQRNKGNFPGRFSGRQFSNSRSEMNVSTLELGDSALYLCASSFLTAARSYNEQFFGPGTRLTVL.